Sequencing of this T cell receptor (beta chain) was carried out in a study of T-cell memory formation after mild COVID-19. This CDR3 spans 15 amino acids. V gave up 5 bases and J gave up 6 bases; unmatched junction bases: 7. TCRdb re-analysed the 5' RACE reads in MiXCR, keeping a single row per CDR3 protein. The sample consists of under 700,000 distinct CDR3 sequences, about 20% of them appearing once. Sequencing used PBMCs or a T cell subset sorted from them (not recorded which). The TCR was taken from an adult woman who had mild COVID-19 (a few samples of this study predate the infection). Cell type and time point are not known. The chain employs TRBV12-3 or TRBV12-4 and TRBJ1-5; 10 positions agree with TRBD1. The CDR3 bases are TGTGCCAGCAGTCCCGGACAGGGGGTAGTTCAGCCCCAGCATTTT. It is translated as CASSPGQGVVQPQHF.